The 14 T cell receptor beta chains listed next were all sequenced from one sample in a study of vaccination effects on CD4 cells after COVID-19. Here immunoSEQ multiplex PCR was the method, and the copy in TCRdb shows in-frame clones only, minus some. The table records roughly 70,000 clones, 70% to 75% of them present only once. What these receptors recognize is not known. Sequencing in the ViraFEST assay came after antigen-specific CD4+ T cells had been expanded with viral peptide pools, which were used to stimulate PBMC. Following culture for around 10 days, CD4+ T cells were isolated. Each participant received a vaccine that was either BNT162b2 or mRNA-1273, given as two doses. Specimen: CD4+ T cells from PBMCs cultured with HCoV-229E spike peptides, collected after COVID-19 vaccination. The receptor source for this set is a human donor who received a COVID-19 vaccine.

The chain carries TRBV15 and TRBJ2-3; D is possibly TRBD1 or TRBD2 (6 bases each). The CDR3 is 14 residues long. Germline-derived CDR1 and CDR2 are LNHNV and YYDKDF (reference sequence). Trimming shortened V by 9 bases and J by 6 bases, and 19 bases separated the two germline ends. The CDR3 region is CATGGAAGGDTQYF. The CDR3 DNA follows: TGTGCCACTGGGGGAGCGGCCGGGGGCGATACGCAGTATTTT.

In its sample, this clone was seen once. V is TRBV9 and J is TRBJ2-3, with a weak D call TRBD1 (6 bases). V was pared by 0 bases and J by 6 bases, with 17 bases between. Germline CDR1 is SGDLS and CDR2 is YYNGEE. The CDR3 is made up of 16 amino acids. In DNA, the CDR3 is TGTGCCAGCAGCGTAGTTTCAGGGGCTAGTTATGATACGCAGTATTTT. Translated: CASSVVSGASYDTQYF.

The rearrangement uses TRBV6-5 and TRBJ2-1; D gene unclear. The germline V gene has CDR1 MNHEY and CDR2 SVGAGI. The CDR3 covers 15 residues. V lost 5 bases, J lost 1 base, and 12 bases lay in between. The CDR3 sequence is CASSLAEFSYNEQFF. CDR3 DNA sequence: TGTGCCAGCAGTCTGGCAGAGTTTTCCTACAATGAGCAGTTCTTC.

This chain uses TRBV19 with TRBJ1-6; 7 bases are shared with TRBD1. CDR3 size: 18 residues. The germline V gene encodes CDR1 LNHDA and CDR2 SQIVND (reference sequence). V gave up 6 bases and J gave up 0 bases; unmatched junction bases: 11. CDR3 region: CASSRADRESSYNSPLHF. The CDR3 DNA follows: TGTGCCAGTAGCCGGGCCGACAGGGAGTCCTCCTATAATTCACCCCTCCACTTT. Together with reference TRBV19 and TRBJ1-6, the CDR3 gives the full variable domain: DGGITQSPKYLFRKEGQNVTLSCEQNLNHDAMYWYRQDPGQGLRLIYYSQIVNDFQKGDIAEGYSVSREKKESFPLTVTSAQKNPTAFYLCASSRADRESSYNSPLHFGNGTRLTVT.

The J gene is TRBJ2-3, the V gene TRBV5-1; 10 nucleotides align to TRBD1. V lost 3 bases, J lost 1 base, and 5 bases stayed unmatched. This CDR3 has 16 residues. Per germline, CDR1 SGHRS and CDR2 YFSETQ. For the CDR3, the DNA is TGCGCCAGCAGCTCCGCCGGGACAGGGGGCACAGATACGCAGTATTTT. Its protein product is CASSSAGTGGTDTQYF.

A single count supports this clone. In nucleotides, the CDR3 is TGTGCCAGCAGTGATTCGACAGGGGAGACCTATAATTCACCCCTCCACTTT. The encoded protein is CASSDSTGETYNSPLHF. The V gene is TRBV6-1, the J gene TRBJ1-6; 8 nucleotides match TRBD1. The CDR3 consists of 17 residues. CDR1 MNHNS and CDR2 SASEGT come from the germline V gene. After removal of 3 bases from V and 2 bases from J, the junction contained 6 bases not matched to a gene.

The chain recombines TRBV29-1 with TRBJ2-1; TRBD1 matches 7 bases. The CDR3 runs to 14 residues. V gave up 3 bases and J gave up 9 bases; unmatched junction bases: 11. Germline lookup yields CDR1 SQVTM and CDR2 ANQGSEA. Here the CDR3 reads CSVEKGARAGEQFF. In nucleotides, the CDR3 is TGCAGCGTTGAGAAGGGGGCAAGGGCTGGTGAGCAGTTCTTC.

The chain couples TRBV6-1 to TRBJ2-1; no clear D gene. Trimming removed 2 bases at V and 4 bases at J, with 15 bases between. The length of the CDR3 is 16 residues. The germline V gene encodes CDR1 MNHNS and CDR2 SASEGT. Here the CDR3 reads CASSESISQAYNEQFF. The CDR3 DNA reads as TGTGCCAGCAGTGAATCAATCAGCCAGGCGTACAATGAGCAGTTCTTC.

CDR3 in DNA: TGTGCCACCCGAGTTACCAATCAGCCCCAGCATTTT. Translation: CATRVTNQPQHF. The chain joins TRBV12-3 or TRBV12-4 to TRBJ1-5; D not certain. Trimming left V 10 bases short and J 3 bases short, with 10 bases between. The CDR3 runs to 12 residues.

CDR3 bases: TGTGCCAGCAGCTCAAGCGGGGGAAATACGCAGTATTTT. Encoded protein: CASSSSGGNTQYF. This rearrangement joins TRBV7-2 to TRBJ2-3; 8 bases agree with TRBD2. This CDR3 contains 13 residues. The germline V gene has CDR1 SGHTA and CDR2 FQGNSA. V gave up 4 bases and J gave up 7 bases; unmatched junction bases: 4. Full variable domain (rest looked up from reference TRBV7-2 and TRBJ2-3): GAGVSQSPSNKVTEKGKDVELRCDPISGHTALYWYRQSLGQGLEFLIYFQGNSAPDKSGLPSDRFSAERTGGSVSTLTIQRTQQEDSAVYLCASSSSGGNTQYFGPGTRLTVL.

The sample holds one count of this clone. The chain recombines TRBV27 with TRBJ2-2; D ambiguous. CDR1 and CDR2 (germline): MNHEY, SMNVEV (reference sequence). This CDR3 region has 15 residues. V was cut by 5 bases and J by 1 base, with 11 bases left in between. The CDR3, as DNA: TGTGCCAGCAGTGAACTGATAGGGAACACCGGGGAGCTGTTTTTT. Translation gives CASSELIGNTGELFF.

The chain combines TRBV7-6 with TRBJ2-5; 8 bases are shared with TRBD1. Germline trimming cut 2 bases from V and 3 bases from J; bases unmatched to any gene: 8. CDR3 length equals 16 residues. The germline CDR1 and CDR2 sequences are SGHVS and FNYEAQ. The DNA of the CDR3 is TGTGCCAGCAGCTTAATCAGGGGGCAACAAAAAGAGACCCAGTACTTC. It translates to CASSLIRGQQKETQYF.

The rearrangement uses TRBV6-2 or TRBV6-3 and TRBJ2-3; D possibly corresponds to TRBD2 (7 bases). Per the germline V gene, CDR1 is MNHEY and CDR2 is SVGEGT. V lost 2 bases, J lost 6 bases, and 18 bases lay in between. The CDR3 has 16 residues. CDR3 amino acids: CASSYGDMRGSDTQYF. The CDR3 nucleotides read TGTGCCAGCAGTTACGGGGACATGCGGGGGTCGGATACGCAGTATTTT.

The chain is built from TRBV29-1 and TRBJ2-3; 8 nucleotides agree with TRBD1. V was clipped by 7 bases and J by 4 bases; unmatched bases: 13. The CDR3 has 15 amino acids. The V gene's germline CDR1 is SQVTM and CDR2 ANQGSEA. The CDR3 DNA follows: TGCAGCGCCATCTCACAGGGGGACTTTCCAGATACGCAGTATTTT. Its protein product is CSAISQGDFPDTQYF.